The 29 T cell receptor beta chains presented below share a single source sample, sequenced in a study of blood T cell repertoires in COVID-19. Here immunoSEQ multiplex PCR was the method, and the copy in TCRdb shows in-frame clones only, minus some. The sample consists of about 210,000 clones, around 91% of them appearing once. The sequenced material came from peripheral blood. These receptors all come from a woman aged 40-49 years with acute or convalescent COVID-19.

The chain links TRBV7-9 to TRBJ2-3, with a possible D match to TRBD1 (5 bases). V was cut by 5 bases and J by 2 bases, with 11 bases left in between. Germline CDR1 and CDR2: SEHNR and FQNEAQ (reference sequence). CDR3 length equals 14 residues. This CDR3 reads CASSQTDFTDTQYF. CDR3 DNA sequence: TGTGCCAGCAGCCAGACAGATTTCACAGATACGCAGTATTTT.

The chain uses TRBV30 and TRBJ2-3, with D possibly matching TRBD2 (6 bases). CDR1 GTSNPN and CDR2 SVGIG come from the germline V gene (reference sequence). The CDR3 consists of 13 residues. Trimming pared 1 base from V and 5 bases from J, leaving 10 bases between. The CDR3 here is CAWSGRVGDTQYF. The CDR3 DNA follows: TGTGCCTGGAGTGGGAGGGTGGGAGATACGCAGTATTTT.

DNA for the CDR3: TGTGCCTGGAGTAAGGGACTAGCGTCTACAAGCTCCTACAATGAGCAGTTCTTC. Amino acids: CAWSKGLASTSSYNEQFF. The gene calls are TRBV30 and TRBJ2-1; 10 bases are a match to TRBD2. V was pared by 2 bases and J by 0 bases, with 10 bases of the junction left unmatched. The germline V gene encodes CDR1 GTSNPN and CDR2 SVGIG (reference sequence). This CDR3 has 18 amino acids.

The rearrangement uses TRBV4-1 and TRBJ2-1; D possibly corresponds to TRBD2 (7 bases). CDR1 and CDR2 from the germline V gene are MGHRA and YSYEKL. With 1 base removed from V and 9 bases from J, the gap between germline ends came to 13 bases. This CDR3 comprises 14 residues. CDR3 loop: CASSQVNREGEQFF. The DNA for the CDR3 is TGCGCCAGCAGCCAAGTGAACAGGGAGGGTGAGCAGTTCTTC.

Only one count was recorded for this clone. The CDR3 DNA sequence: TGTGCCAGCAGCATAGACAGGGGATCAAAAGATGGCTACACCTTC. As protein: CASSIDRGSKDGYTF. The rearrangement uses TRBV12-1 and TRBJ1-2; the DNA was not used to check the table's D call, TRBD1. TRBV12-1 is a listed pseudogene. The CDR3 totals 15 residues.

The chain joins TRBV7-2 to TRBJ1-1; TRBD1 agrees at 8 bases. CDR1 and CDR2 (germline): SGHTA, FQGNSA. The CDR3 runs to 14 residues. Losses at the gene ends were 5 bases for V and 6 bases for J; bases not matched to a gene: 8. CDR3 coding DNA: TGTGCCAGCAGCCCCCGGACAGGGATGGCTGAAGCTTTCTTT. Encoded protein: CASSPRTGMAEAFF.

The chain couples TRBV18 to TRBJ2-1; TRBD2 matches at 9 bases. The V segment lost 3 bases and the J segment 3 bases; nucleotides outside the gene matches: 6. The germline gives CDR1 KGHSH, CDR2 LQKENI. The CDR3 is 16 residues long. CDR3 nucleotides: TGTGCCAGCTCACCCCCGACTAGCGGATACTACAATGAGCAGTTCTTC. It is translated as CASSPPTSGYYNEQFF.

This chain connects TRBV5-1 to TRBJ2-2; 9 bases match TRBD2. The CDR3 covers 16 residues. The germline gives CDR1 SGHRS, CDR2 YFSETQ. V trimming: 2 bases; J trimming: 6 bases; junction bases outside the gene matches: 8. CDR3 in amino acids: CASSLRQRGDSGELFF. CDR3 sequence (DNA): TGCGCCAGCAGCTTAAGACAGCGGGGGGACTCCGGGGAGCTGTTTTTT.

CDR3 loop: CAWSTGWNQPQHF. The CDR3 DNA reads as TGTGCCTGGTCGACAGGGTGGAATCAGCCCCAGCATTTT. The chain carries TRBV30 and TRBJ1-5, with 7 nucleotides matching TRBD1. The CDR3 sequence is 13 residues long. Germline lookup yields CDR1 GTSNPN and CDR2 SVGIG (reference sequence). V dropped 5 bases and J dropped 4; count of bases not matched to a gene: 5.

The rearrangement uses TRBV6-1 and TRBJ1-5; D call uncertain. Trimming shortened V by 3 bases and J by 7 bases, and 16 bases separated the two germline ends. CDR3 length equals 15 residues. Germline V CDR1 and CDR2: MNHNS, SASEGT. The CDR3 loop is CASSDLKIGEQPQHF. CDR3 bases: TGTGCCAGCAGTGACCTTAAGATCGGAGAGCAGCCCCAGCATTTT.

This chain links TRBV7-2 with TRBJ1-2, with TRBD1 as a possible D gene (5 bases). The V gene's germline CDR1 is SGHTA and CDR2 FQGNSA. This CDR3 has 13 residues. V lost 2 bases to trimming and J lost 7 bases, with 11 bases between them. CDR3 sequence: CASSLSGFGGYTF. The CDR3 DNA reads TGTGCCAGCAGCTTATCAGGGTTCGGTGGCTACACCTTC.

The chain carries TRBV27 and TRBJ1-2; maybe TRBD1 (6 bases). Germline CDR1 MNHEY, CDR2 SMNVEV (reference sequence). Trimming stripped 6 bases from V and 4 bases from J, with 21 bases between. The length of the CDR3 is 16 residues. In nucleotides, the CDR3 is TGTGCCAGCAGCCCCTCCGGCCTTAGACAGGTCTATGGCTACACCTTC. Translated, it gives CASSPSGLRQVYGYTF.

The chain employs TRBV6-6 and TRBJ2-1; TRBD2 matches at 15 bases. The CDR3 covers 15 residues. From germline, CDR1 is MNHNY and CDR2 SVGAGI (reference sequence). J lost 4 bases, V lost 7 bases, and 2 bases had no gene match. The CDR3 loop is CASIGLAGGYNEQFF. The CDR3 bases are TGTGCCAGCATCGGACTAGCGGGGGGGTACAATGAGCAGTTCTTC.

This sequence joins TRBV2 and TRBJ2-7, with D uncertain. Germline CDR1 SNHLY, CDR2 FYNNEI. Trimming removed 6 bases from V and 0 bases from J, with 15 bases in between. CDR3 length: 15 residues. CDR3 DNA sequence: TGTGCCAGCAGCGACTCCCTCACTACCTCCTACGAGCAGTACGTC. It translates to CASSDSLTTSYEQYV.

Note on this clone: This specimen includes other DNA sequences encoding the same CDR3. The rearrangement links TRBV7-2 to TRBJ1-1; D possibly corresponds to TRBD1 (5 bases). V was pared by 0 bases and J by 4 bases, with 6 bases between. The CDR3 sequence is 13 residues long. CDR1 is SGHTA and CDR2 is FQGNSA in the germline V gene. The CDR3 sequence: CASSLARATEAFF. CDR3 DNA sequence: TGTGCCAGCAGCTTAGCCAGGGCCACTGAAGCTTTCTTT.

This chain connects TRBV21-1 to TRBJ1-3. TRBV21-1 is an annotated pseudogene. CDR3 size: 15 residues. CDR3 nucleotide sequence: TGTGCCAGCAGCAAAGTTCGGAGCTCTGGAAACACCATATATTTT. This codes for CASSKVRSSGNTIYF.

The chain uses TRBV5-4 and TRBJ1-4, with D maybe TRBD1 (5 bases). V lost 6 bases and J lost 2, with 26 bases in between. Germline CDR1 is SGHNT and CDR2 is YYREEE (reference sequence). The CDR3 extends over 19 amino acids. The CDR3 sequence is CASKIVGWAGPGTNEKLFF. CDR3 sequence (DNA): TGTGCCAGCAAGATTGTGGGGTGGGCGGGGCCAGGGACTAATGAAAAACTGTTTTTT.

This clone was picked up a small number of times. The chain employs TRBV2 and TRBJ1-1; D remains ambiguous. The CDR3 covers 11 residues. V gave up 11 bases and J gave up 6 bases, with 13 bases separating them. CDR1 is SNHLY, CDR2 FYNNEI, per germline. CDR3 in DNA: TGTGCCGGGTCTAGAGAGGCTGAAGCTTTCTTT. As protein: CAGSREAEAFF.

The rearrangement links TRBV6-1 to TRBJ2-1, with 12 positions matching TRBD1. This CDR3 is built from 16 residues. The J segment lost 6 bases and the V segment lost 0 bases, leaving 3 bases of the junction unmatched. Germline CDR1 MNHNS, CDR2 SASEGT. The CDR3 region has the DNA TGTGCCAGCAGTGAAGCGGCGGGACAGGGGGCCAATGAGCAGTTCTTC. This sequence encodes CASSEAAGQGANEQFF.

On this clone itself: Other DNA variants within this sample encode the same CDR3. The chain joins TRBV6-5 to TRBJ2-6; TRBD2 is a possible D gene (6 bases). The CDR3 is 15 residues long. V lost 7 bases and J lost 0, with 10 bases in between. Germline V CDR1 and CDR2: MNHEY, SVGAGI. The CDR3 nucleotides read TGTGCCAGCACCCCGGGAGTCTCTGGGGCCAACGTCCTGACTTTC. Its translation is CASTPGVSGANVLTF.

Only a few counts were recorded for this clone. The chain couples TRBV11-2 to TRBJ2-3; a possible D gene is TRBD2 (6 bases). The germline V gene encodes CDR1 SGHAT and CDR2 FQNNGV. The CDR3 runs to 16 residues. V was trimmed by 5 bases and J by 0 bases, leaving 15 bases between them. CDR3 sequence (DNA): TGTGCCAGCAGCCGGAGCGCGGGATCTAGCACAGATACGCAGTATTTT. It encodes CASSRSAGSSTDTQYF.

The chain has TRBV10-3 and TRBJ1-1; possible D gene TRBD1, 6 bases. In germline, CDR1 is ENHRY, CDR2 SYGVKD. V lost 7 bases, J lost 6 bases, and 15 bases lay in between. This CDR3 comprises 13 residues. In nucleotides, the CDR3 is TGTGCCATCACCTCACAGGGTGGGGCTGAAGCTTTCTTT. Translated, it gives CAITSQGGAEAFF.

J is TRBJ2-3 and V is TRBV11-1, with TRBD2 matching 10 bases. V lost 5 bases to trimming and J lost 2 bases; unmatched junction nucleotides: 4. CDR3 size: 15 residues. CDR1 is SGHAT, CDR2 FQDESV, per germline (reference sequence). The CDR3 loop reads CASSPAGGLTDTQYF. The CDR3, as DNA: TGTGCCAGCAGCCCAGCGGGGGGGCTCACAGATACGCAGTATTTT.

There are a few counts of this clone. This chain joins TRBV23-1 and TRBJ1-2; 8 bases line up with TRBD1. TRBV23-1 is labeled an ORF, and its function is uncertain. V shed 6 bases and J 5 bases; nucleotides not matched to a gene: 14. CDR3 length: 16 amino acids. DNA for the CDR3: TGCGCCAGCAGGGAGTCAGGACAGGGATTTTATTATGGCTACACCTTC. This sequence encodes CASRESGQGFYYGYTF.

The chain couples TRBV29-1 to TRBJ2-1; 9 bases line up with TRBD1. With 4 bases clipped from V and 5 bases from J, the junction kept 6 bases outside the gene matches. The CDR3 covers 14 residues. CDR1 is SQVTM and CDR2 is ANQGSEA in the germline V gene. The CDR3 reads CSVGTGGANNEQFF. CDR3 coding DNA: TGCAGCGTTGGCACAGGGGGCGCAAACAATGAGCAGTTCTTC.

The chain links TRBV6-5 to TRBJ1-4, with TRBD1 matching over 11 bases. The germline V gene encodes CDR1 MNHEY and CDR2 SVGAGI. The CDR3 covers 14 residues. After removal of 5 bases from V and 6 bases from J, the junction contained 2 bases not matched to a gene. Here the CDR3 reads CASSPGQGDEKLFF. CDR3 coding DNA: TGTGCCAGCAGTCCGGGACAGGGGGATGAAAAACTGTTTTTT.

The rearrangement joins TRBV18 to TRBJ1-4; D gene ambiguous. The germline V gene has CDR1 KGHSH and CDR2 LQKENI. With 5 bases removed from V and 8 bases from J, the gap between germline ends came to 12 bases. The CDR3 has 13 residues. The CDR3 DNA is TGTGCCAGCTCATCGGTTTCAAGCGAAAAACTGTTTTTT. It encodes CASSSVSSEKLFF. The full variable domain, with the rest looked up from reference TRBV18 and TRBJ1-4, is NAGVMQNPRHLVRRRGQEARLRCSPMKGHSHVYWYRQLPEEGLKFMVYLQKENIIDESGMPKERFSAEFPKEGPSILRIQQVVRGDSAAYFCASSSVSSEKLFFGSGTQLSVL.

The chain is built from TRBV10-1 and TRBJ2-1, with 11 bases fitting TRBD2. Looked up from germline, CDR1 is WNHNN and CDR2 is SYGVQD (reference sequence). Trimming cost V 0 bases and J 7 bases; bases outside gene matches: 11. This CDR3 has 18 residues. The CDR3 is CASSESLLGSGGGNEQFF. CDR3 coding DNA: TGCGCCAGCAGTGAGTCTCTTCTGGGTAGCGGGGGGGGGAATGAGCAGTTCTTC.

The rearrangement uses TRBV2 and TRBJ1-5, with D maybe TRBD1 (6 bases). The CDR3 loop spans 16 amino acids. Trimming shortened V by 5 bases and J by 2 bases, and 16 bases separated the two germline ends. Per germline, CDR1 SNHLY and CDR2 FYNNEI. Here the CDR3 DNA reads TGTGCCAGCAGTACCTCCACAGGGATGGGCAATCAGCCCCAGCATTTT. Translation gives CASSTSTGMGNQPQHF.